These 14 T cell receptor beta chains came from one sample sequenced in a study of cytomegalovirus exposure and HLA in healthy donors. The study ran its PCR with 60 Vbeta and 13 Jbeta primers. Profiling relied on immunoSEQ multiplex PCR, and the TCRdb table lists in-frame clones only, not all of them. Of about 130,000 clones listed, roughly four fifths are singletons. Material for sequencing was PBMCs. The receptor source for this set is a girl aged 2 to 9 in good health and CMV-seronegative.

The J gene is TRBJ2-7, the V gene TRBV6-1, with 7 bases that match TRBD2. The V gene end was trimmed by 1 base and the J gene end by 4 bases; junction bases not matched to a gene: 7. CDR1 MNHNS and CDR2 SASEGT come from the germline V gene. CDR3 size: 15 residues. The CDR3 spells CASSEGASGGYEQYF. For the CDR3, the DNA is TGTGCCAGCAGTGAAGGGGCTAGCGGTGGTTACGAGCAGTACTTC.

The rearrangement joins TRBV28 to TRBJ2-5, with D perhaps matching TRBD1 (5 bases). The V end was cut by 1 base, the J end by 3 bases, with 21 bases between. This CDR3 has 18 amino acids. Germline V gene sequence: CDR1 MDHEN, CDR2 SYDVKM. This chain's CDR3 is CASSLFFRWQGGEETQYF. For the CDR3, the DNA is TGTGCCAGCAGTTTATTTTTTAGGTGGCAGGGCGGTGAAGAGACCCAGTACTTC. The whole variable domain, remainder taken from reference TRBV28 and TRBJ2-5, is DVKVTQSSRYLVKRTGEKVFLECVQDMDHENMFWYRQDPGLGLRLIYFSYDVKMKEKGDIPEGYSVSREKKERFSLILESASTNQTSMYLCASSLFFRWQGGEETQYFGPGTRLLVL.

V usage is TRBV27 and J usage is TRBJ2-6, with a possible D match to TRBD2 (6 bases). In germline, CDR1 is MNHEY, CDR2 SMNVEV (reference sequence). CDR3 length: 15 residues. The V end lost 7 bases, the J end lost 4 bases, and 14 bases lay between the germline ends. This chain's CDR3 is CASTSGGAGANVLTF. The CDR3 coding sequence is TGTGCCAGCACCTCCGGAGGGGCCGGGGCCAACGTCCTGACTTTC.

The V call is TRBV28, the J call TRBJ2-5, with 10 bases matching TRBD2. Germline V gives CDR1 MDHEN, CDR2 SYDVKM. The V and J ends lost 1 base and 7 bases, in that order; junction bases with no gene match: 6. There are 15 residues in the CDR3. CDR3 region: CASSLSASGGGTQYF. The CDR3 nucleotides are TGTGCCAGCAGTTTATCGGCTAGCGGGGGCGGGACCCAGTACTTC.

About this clone: One end of the junction fails to match germline, which may point to a read error. The rearrangement links TRBV7-9 to TRBJ2-7, with 12 bases matching TRBD2. Germline CDR1 and CDR2: SEHNR and FQNEAQ (reference sequence). The CDR3 length is 17 residues. The CDR3 DNA is TGTTCCAGCAGCTTAGGTCTAGCGGGAGGGAGATCCTACGAGCAGTACTTC. Translation gives CSSSLGLAGGRSYEQYF.

The chain has TRBV30 and TRBJ1-3, with 7 bases matching TRBD1. The germline CDR1 and CDR2 sequences are GTSNPN and SVGIG (reference sequence). The ends lost 4 bases at V and 0 bases at J; junction bases unmatched: 6. The CDR3 extends over 15 amino acids. CDR3 in amino acids: CAWKDRPSSGNTIYF. Written as DNA, the CDR3 is TGTGCCTGGAAGGACAGGCCGAGCTCTGGAAACACCATATATTTT. Full variable domain (rest looked up from reference TRBV30 and TRBJ1-3): SQTIHQWPATLVQPVGSPLSLECTVEGTSNPNLYWYRQAAGRGLQLLFYSVGIGQISSEVPQNLSASRPQDRQFILSSKKLLLSDSGFYLCAWKDRPSSGNTIYFGEGSWLTVV.

This chain uses TRBV29-1 with TRBJ2-5, with D possibly called TRBD1 or TRBD2 (6 bases each). Germline V lookup: CDR1 SQVTM, CDR2 ANQGSEA. With 6 bases removed from V and 3 bases from J, the gap between germline ends came to 14 bases. The CDR3 totals 13 residues. CDR3 in DNA: TGCAGCGTAGAACAGGGCGGGAAAGAGACCCAGTACTTC. It specifies CSVEQGGKETQYF.

Details on this clone: Its ends do not fully match the called genes, so a read error is possible. V is TRBV6-1 and J is TRBJ2-5, with 12 nucleotides matching TRBD2. CDR3 length: 15 amino acids. Germline-derived CDR1 and CDR2 are MNHNS and SASEGT. The CDR3 sequence: CASSAGTSGSSFPNF. The CDR3 DNA reads TGTGCCAGCAGCGCGGGGACTAGCGGGTCCTCTTTTCCTAACTTC.

J is TRBJ1-1 and V is TRBV10-3; 12 bases are a match to TRBD1. V dropped 6 bases and J dropped 4; count of bases not matched to a gene: 9. The CDR3 covers 16 residues. Germline V lookup: CDR1 ENHRY, CDR2 SYGVKD. CDR3 sequence reads: CAIRRGQGALSTEAFF. In DNA, the CDR3 is TGTGCCATCAGGAGGGGACAGGGGGCTCTCAGCACTGAAGCTTTCTTT.

The genes are TRBV27 and TRBJ2-1; perhaps TRBD2 as D (6 bases). CDR1 and CDR2 from the germline V gene are MNHEY and SMNVEV (reference sequence). V dropped 5 bases and J dropped 10 bases, with 18 bases sitting between them. The CDR3 has 14 amino acids. The CDR3 loop is CASSLLDREREQFF. DNA for the CDR3: TGTGCCAGCAGTCTCCTGGACCGGGAGAGGGAGCAGTTCTTC.

The chain couples TRBV5-1 to TRBJ2-3; possible D gene TRBD2, 5 bases. Germline loops: CDR1 SGHRS, CDR2 YFSETQ. V lost 3 bases and J lost 0, with 11 bases in between. The CDR3 covers 15 residues. Here the CDR3 reads CASSYWTGSTDTQYF. The CDR3 DNA is TGCGCCAGCAGCTACTGGACGGGGAGCACAGATACGCAGTATTTT.

The chain is built from TRBV19 and TRBJ1-5, with D perhaps matching TRBD1 (6 bases). Trimming shortened V by 7 bases and J by 4 bases, and 14 bases separated the two germline ends. The CDR3 has 14 residues. Germline CDR1 reads LNHDA; CDR2 reads SQIVND (reference sequence). This CDR3 reads CASNYGTINQPQHF. The CDR3 nucleotides are TGTGCCAGTAATTACGGGACAATAAATCAGCCCCAGCATTTT.

The chain joins TRBV7-8 to TRBJ2-3; no firm D call. This CDR3 region has 16 residues. V shed 4 bases and J shed 0 bases, with 14 bases lying between them. Germline V gene data show CDR1 as SGHVS and CDR2 as FQNEAQ. The CDR3, as DNA: TGTGCCAGCAGCTCGACACAGCTTTCTAGCACAGATACGCAGTATTTT. Its translation is CASSSTQLSSTDTQYF.

The chain couples TRBV28 to TRBJ1-5; 7 nucleotides match TRBD1. CDR1 is MDHEN and CDR2 is SYDVKM in the germline V gene. CDR3 length: 15 amino acids. V trimming: 5 bases; J trimming: 4 bases; junction bases outside the gene matches: 8. The CDR3: CASSPRTGRNQPQHF. Written as DNA, the CDR3 is TGTGCCAGCAGTCCGCGGACAGGCCGTAATCAGCCCCAGCATTTT. Full variable domain (outside the CDR3, taken from reference TRBV28 and TRBJ1-5): DVKVTQSSRYLVKRTGEKVFLECVQDMDHENMFWYRQDPGLGLRLIYFSYDVKMKEKGDIPEGYSVSREKKERFSLILESASTNQTSMYLCASSPRTGRNQPQHFGDGTRLSIL.